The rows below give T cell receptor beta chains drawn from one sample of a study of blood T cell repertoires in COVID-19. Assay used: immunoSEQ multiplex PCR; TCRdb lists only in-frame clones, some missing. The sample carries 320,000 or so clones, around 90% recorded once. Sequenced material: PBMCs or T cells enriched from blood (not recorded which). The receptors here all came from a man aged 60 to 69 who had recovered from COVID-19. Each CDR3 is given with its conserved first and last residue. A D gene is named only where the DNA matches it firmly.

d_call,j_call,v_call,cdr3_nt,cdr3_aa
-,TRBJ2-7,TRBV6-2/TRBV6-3,TGTGCCAGCAGTTCACAGGGCCCAATTTCCTACGAGCAGTACTTC,CASSSQGPISYEQYF
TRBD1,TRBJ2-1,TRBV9,TGTGCCAGCAGCGTAGGACAGGGGGCGAGTAATGAGCAGTTCTTC,CASSVGQGASNEQFF
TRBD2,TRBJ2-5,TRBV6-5,TGTGCCAGCAGACTAGCGGGGTTCCAAGAGACCCAGTACTTC,CASRLAGFQETQYF
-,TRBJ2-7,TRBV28,TGTGCCAGCAGTTTACAAAGGGACTCCAAATTCTCCTACGAGCAGTACTTC,CASSLQRDSKFSYEQYF
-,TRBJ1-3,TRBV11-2,TGTGCCAGCAGCTTCACAGGGATCTCCAGGGAGAACACCATATATTTT,CASSFTGISRENTIYF
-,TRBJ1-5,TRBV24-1,TGTGCCACCAGTGACCCGGAGGACGGGAATCAGCCCCAGCATTTT,CATSDPEDGNQPQHF
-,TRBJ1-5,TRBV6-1,TGTGCCAGCAGTGAAGTCGGGTCAGGGCAACAGCCCCAGCATTTT,CASSEVGSGQQPQHF
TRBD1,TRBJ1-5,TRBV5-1,TGCGCCAGCAGCCCCGGAGGGACAGGGTTTCAGCCCCAGCATTTT,CASSPGGTGFQPQHF
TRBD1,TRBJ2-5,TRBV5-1,TGCGCCAGCAGCTTGGCCGGGACAGGGGGCCAAGAGACCCAGTACTTC,CASSLAGTGGQETQYF
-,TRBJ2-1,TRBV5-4,TGTGCCAGCAGCTCTGGCCTAGCGATCAACAATGAGCAGTTCTTC,CASSSGLAINNEQFF
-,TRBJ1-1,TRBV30,TGTGCCTGGAGTCGTAGCGGAGCTTTCTTT,CAWSRSGAFF
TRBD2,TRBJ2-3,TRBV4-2,TGTGCCAGCACCACTGGACTAGCGGGAGTTTTGGCAGATACGCAGTATTTT,CASTTGLAGVLADTQYF